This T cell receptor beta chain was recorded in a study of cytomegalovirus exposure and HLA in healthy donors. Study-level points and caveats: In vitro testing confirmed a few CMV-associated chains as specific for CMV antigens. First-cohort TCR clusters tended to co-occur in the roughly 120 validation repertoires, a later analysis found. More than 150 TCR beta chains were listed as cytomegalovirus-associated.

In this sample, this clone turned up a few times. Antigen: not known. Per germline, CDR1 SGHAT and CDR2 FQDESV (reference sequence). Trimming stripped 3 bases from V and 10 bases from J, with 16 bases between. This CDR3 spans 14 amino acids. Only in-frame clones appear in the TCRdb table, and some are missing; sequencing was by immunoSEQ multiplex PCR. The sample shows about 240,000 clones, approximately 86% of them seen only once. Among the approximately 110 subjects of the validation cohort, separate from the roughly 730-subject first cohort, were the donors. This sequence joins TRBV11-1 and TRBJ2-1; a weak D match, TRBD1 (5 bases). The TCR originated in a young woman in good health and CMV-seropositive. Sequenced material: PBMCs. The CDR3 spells CASSFQGPRYEQFF. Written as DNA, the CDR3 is TGTGCCAGCAGCTTCCAGGGCCCCCGATACGAGCAGTTCTTC.